Below, 9 T cell receptor beta chains from the same sample are listed, as sequenced in a study of CD8 T cells in ankylosing spondylitis. TCRdb re-analysed the 5' RACE reads in MiXCR, keeping a single row per CDR3 protein. The table lists roughly 40,000 distinct CDR3 sequences, around 3.8% of them singletons, with 3% to 4% in the top ten. The source material was blood, either unsorted or a sorted T cell fraction (not recorded which). These receptors were collected from a female donor with ankylosing spondylitis or in good health (not recorded which).

In its sample, this clonotype is medium-sized (0.01 to 0.1%). The V call is TRBV9, the J call TRBJ1-1, with TRBD1 matching over 9 bases. The CDR3 consists of 17 residues. The trim removed 3 bases at V and 1 base at J, leaving 10 bases unmatched. Germline-derived CDR1 and CDR2 are SGDLS and YYNGEE. As DNA, the CDR3 is TGTGCCAGCAGCGCAGCCGGGACAGGGTTCGGGAACACTGAAGCTTTCTTT. The encoded protein is CASSAAGTGFGNTEAFF.

There are many counts of this clonotype. This chain uses TRBV9 with TRBJ2-7; TRBD1 is a possible D gene (5 bases). The V and J ends lost 0 bases and 1 base respectively, with 11 bases between them. The CDR3 spans 15 residues. CDR1 and CDR2 (germline): SGDLS, YYNGEE. This chain's CDR3 is CASSVGVTGSYEQYF. The DNA for the CDR3 is TGTGCCAGCAGCGTAGGGGTAACAGGTTCCTACGAGCAGTACTTC. Variable domain in full (rest from reference TRBV9 and TRBJ2-7): DSGVTQTPKHLITATGQRVTLRCSPRSGDLSVYWYQQSLDQGLQFLIQYYNGEERAKGNILERFSAQQFPDLHSELNLSSLELGDSALYFCASSVGVTGSYEQYFGPGTRLTVT.

The sample holds many counts of this clonotype. The genes are TRBV9 and TRBJ2-1, with D unresolved. This CDR3 contains 12 residues. Trimming took 0 bases from V and 7 from J, leaving 5 bases between them. Germline-derived CDR1 and CDR2 are SGDLS and YYNGEE. The CDR3 is CASSVVSNEQFF. The CDR3, as DNA: TGTGCCAGCAGCGTAGTTTCTAATGAGCAGTTCTTC.

This sequence joins TRBV9 and TRBJ1-4; tentatively, D is TRBD1 (5 bases). V lost 0 bases, J lost 13 bases, and 22 bases lay in between. The CDR3 runs to 16 residues. Germline values: CDR1 SGDLS, CDR2 YYNGEE. CDR3 nucleotides: TGTGCCAGCAGCGTAGCTCCAGGGAATAGTGTTAACGGACTGTTTTTT. Translating gives CASSVAPGNSVNGLFF.

The chain couples TRBV9 to TRBJ2-5, with D hard to call. Germline V gene data show CDR1 as SGDLS and CDR2 as YYNGEE. The CDR3 contains 13 residues. The V end lost 4 bases, the J end lost 1 base, and 8 bases lay between the germline ends. This CDR3 reads CASSPASQETQYF. As DNA, the CDR3 is TGTGCCAGCAGCCCCGCCAGCCAAGAGACCCAGTACTTC.

This clonotype was observed many times. This chain uses TRBV9 with TRBJ2-3; 9 bases align to TRBD1. CDR3 length: 15 residues. In germline, CDR1 is SGDLS, CDR2 YYNGEE. Germline trimming cut 3 bases from V and 1 base from J; bases unmatched to any gene: 3. The CDR3 DNA follows: TGTGCCAGCAGCGCAGGGACAGGGCGCACAGATACGCAGTATTTT. It encodes CASSAGTGRTDTQYF. Supplemented by reference TRBV9 and TRBJ2-3, the full variable domain reads DSGVTQTPKHLITATGQRVTLRCSPRSGDLSVYWYQQSLDQGLQFLIQYYNGEERAKGNILERFSAQQFPDLHSELNLSSLELGDSALYFCASSAGTGRTDTQYFGPGTRLTVL.

This clonotype was detected many times. The J gene is TRBJ1-2, the V gene TRBV9, with D possibly TRBD1 on 5 matching bases. There are 15 residues in the CDR3. V was shortened by 0 bases and J by 3 bases, with 12 bases between the two germline ends. The germline gives CDR1 SGDLS, CDR2 YYNGEE. This CDR3 reads CASSVEPGPHYGYTF. CDR3 nucleotide sequence: TGTGCCAGCAGCGTAGAGCCGGGACCGCACTATGGCTACACCTTC.

This clonotype has at least ten counts. The V and J genes are TRBV9 and TRBJ2-3; TRBD2 matches 7 bases. This CDR3 spans 15 amino acids. V lost 5 bases to trimming and J lost 3 bases; unmatched junction nucleotides: 9. The germline V gene encodes CDR1 SGDLS and CDR2 YYNGEE. CDR3 bases: TGTGCCAGCAGTCAAGCGGGGCAAGCTACAGATACGCAGTATTTT. Translation: CASSQAGQATDTQYF.

This clonotype was observed at least ten times. The rearrangement links TRBV9 to TRBJ2-1; D is uncertain. Trimming pared 0 bases from V and 1 base from J, leaving 8 bases between. The CDR3 consists of 15 residues. Germline CDR1 is SGDLS and CDR2 is YYNGEE. The CDR3 loop is CASSVGDESYNEQFF. As DNA, the CDR3 is TGTGCCAGCAGCGTAGGGGATGAGTCCTACAATGAGCAGTTCTTC.